What follows describes a single T cell receptor beta chain. Its antigen specificity is not known. No much larger clonotype is one base removed from it; base qualities were not supplied. V ends up 6 bases short and J 4 bases short, with an unmatched junction base count of 5. The CDR3 measures 13 amino acids from cysteine to phenylalanine. The entry retains the CDR3 DNA only, 39 bases that are in frame from base 1. Sequences PRHDT (CDR1) and FYEKMQ (CDR2) are obtained from the germline V gene (reference sequence). All of the isolated RNA was reverse transcribed with the High Capacity cDNA Reverse Transcription Kit, so expressed TCRB transcripts were sequenced. Deep immunoSEQ sequencing was performed on naive, central memory and regulatory T cell samples, with an average of roughly 3.5 million total reads per sample. Sorted cells were lysed in RLT buffer and RNA was extracted with DNase-treated RNeasy Micro or Mini kits, depending on cell number. Each cell subset was processed separately to prevent cross-contamination, with patient and healthy donor samples processed together. Using the immunoSEQ multiplex PCR, TCRB sequences were amplified from cDNA into 87-bp fragments spanning the CDR3 region. Sequencing of the amplicons was done on the Illumina HiSeq platform. In the paper's pipeline: PCR bias was corrected computationally using synthetic template baselines, and reads within Hamming distance 2 were collapsed, with unmergeable singletons discarded. Reads were aligned to IMGT to assign V, D and J genes, CDR3 length, and insertions or deletions at six rearrangement sites. Within each subset, clonotype counts were normalized to the number of sorted cells before true diversity and Gini coefficients were calculated with the tcR R package. The overlap coefficient, calculated on TCRB nucleotide sequences, was used to measure repertoire sharing. The source is immuneACCESS, and TCRdb retained only in-frame sequences with V and J called. Part of the clones is not carried over; for the studies checked, unresolved V genes explain less than half of this, and the remainder is unexplained. Clone size and V and J calls were adopted from that table, with D and trimming inferred from the DNA. The sample table holds 28,000 or so clones, of which less than 75% were seen once. The ten largest clones capture over 2% of the sample.

These data belong to a study of beta chain features in type 1 diabetes listed by TCRdb under 2018. For the wider study: Mean age, gender distribution, total cell number and subset yield did not differ between patients and healthy donors. Naive and central memory subsets were obtained from all 30 or so donors, but regulatory and stem cell-like memory subsets were isolated from only 8 patients and roughly 8 healthy donors. The study compared the TCRB repertoires of sorted circulating CD4+ T cell subsets in recently diagnosed type 1 diabetes patients with those in matched healthy donors. A total of 85 million to 140 million sorted cells were examined across all samples, and a strong correlation was observed between cell number per subset and RNA yield.

Overall study results and their limits: A moderate but significant shortening of TCRB CDR3 length was observed in type 1 diabetes patients in all four CD4+ subsets. The naive, central memory and regulatory TCRB repertoires appeared to resemble one another more closely among patients than among healthy donors. Sequencing cDNA rather than genomic DNA could over-represent highly expressing activated cells, although activation and CD3 levels did not differ between groups. Shorter templates might be favored by PCR, yet because patient and control samples were amplified and corrected together, any such skew would affect both groups equally. Only small numbers of individuals were included in the HLA sub-analyses, which left unresolved whether HLA type had any influence on TCRB rearrangement. Patients with type 1 diabetes made fewer insertions and deleted more nucleotides at VDJ recombination sites, implying thymic rearrangement abnormalities.

Each donor gave one peripheral blood draw, averaging approximately 110 mL, which was collected into heparinised tubes. A BD FACSAria II was used to sort naive, central memory, regulatory and stem cell-like memory CD4+ T cells with a panel that included CD45RO, CCR7, CD25, CD127, CD95 and CD27. All sorted populations exceeded 95% purity. PBMCs were isolated right away by Lymphoprep density gradient centrifugation and were stained directly, without culture. To minimize batch effects, samples were stained and sorted in pairs, one healthy donor with one patient per experiment. Recombination linked TRBV13 to TRBJ1-1; 7 central bases correspond to TRBD1. The sequenced sample was Tregs from blood. Explained via the paper, the cell subset or site label denotes: regulatory CD4+ T cells. This TCR came from a young woman with type 1 diabetes. The nucleotide sequence reads TGTGCCAGCAGAGCCCAGGGGGGCACTGAAGCTTTCTTT. It specifies CASRAQGGTEAFF.